Listed below are T cell receptor beta chains from one sample, sequenced in a study of OX40 agonist ivuxolimab in advanced cancers. Data came from immunoSEQ multiplex PCR; TCRdb stores just in-frame clones and leaves some out. The sample has about 58,000 clones, roughly 86% seen once. Sequencing was performed on CD4+ or CD8+ T cells sorted from blood, taken in a trial of the OX40 agonist ivuxolimab. All receptors derive from an adult with an advanced solid tumor such as melanoma, head and neck, liver or kidney cancer. The CDR3 runs from the conserved cysteine through the conserved F or W. A D gene is named only where the DNA matches it firmly. Rows may omit the clone size; those that give it use once, few, many or a size class.

clone size: .; V gene: TRBV5-1; D gene: .; J gene: TRBJ1-3; CDR3 DNA: TGCGCCAGCAGCTTGGAGGCTAGGGGTGCCGGAAACACCATATATTTT; CDR3 protein: CASSLEARGAGNTIYF
clone size: .; V gene: TRBV2; D gene: .; J gene: TRBJ1-1; CDR3 DNA: TGTGCCAGCAGTGAGGTCAGGGCGGTTTTCAAAGCTTTCTTT; CDR3 protein: CASSEVRAVFKAFF
clone size: medium-sized; V gene: TRBV6-1; D gene: .; J gene: TRBJ1-2; CDR3 DNA: TGTGCCAGCAGTGAAGTAGCTGGGGGCGCCAGCTATGGCTACACCTTC; CDR3 protein: CASSEVAGGASYGYTF
clone size: .; V gene: TRBV7-2; D gene: TRBD2; J gene: TRBJ2-1; CDR3 DNA: TGTGCCAGCAGCTTAGCCAGCGGGGGGCTCCTCAATGAGCAGTTCTTC; CDR3 protein: CASSLASGGLLNEQFF
clone size: once; V gene: TRBV5-1; D gene: .; J gene: TRBJ2-4; CDR3 DNA: TGCGCCAGCAGCTTGTATGGGAGGAGCATTCAGTACTTC; CDR3 protein: CASSLYGRSIQYF
clone size: few; V gene: TRBV27; D gene: .; J gene: TRBJ1-1; CDR3 DNA: TGTGCCAGCAGTTTGACCCCTTGGAACACTGAAGCTTTCTTT; CDR3 protein: CASSLTPWNTEAFF
clone size: .; V gene: TRBV4-1; D gene: .; J gene: TRBJ1-1; CDR3 DNA: TGCGCCAGCAGCCAATGGAACATGAACACTGAAGCTTTCTTT; CDR3 protein: CASSQWNMNTEAFF
clone size: .; V gene: TRBV6-1; D gene: TRBD2; J gene: TRBJ2-5; CDR3 DNA: TGTGCCAGCAGCCCCAGTAGCGGGGTAGAGACCCAGTACTTC; CDR3 protein: CASSPSSGVETQYF
clone size: few; V gene: TRBV4-1; D gene: .; J gene: TRBJ2-7; CDR3 DNA: TGCGCCAGCAGCCCCGGGGTGATGCGGAGCTCCTACGAGCAGTACTTC; CDR3 protein: CASSPGVMRSSYEQYF
clone size: .; V gene: TRBV5-1; D gene: .; J gene: TRBJ1-1; CDR3 DNA: TGCGCCAGCAGCTTGGCTCTTAGGGTCTCTATCATGAACACTGAAGCTTTCTTT; CDR3 protein: CASSLALRVSIMNTEAFF
clone size: .; V gene: TRBV11-2; D gene: .; J gene: TRBJ2-2; CDR3 DNA: TGTGCCAGCAGCCTCACCCAGACCGGGGAGCTGTTTTTT; CDR3 protein: CASSLTQTGELFF
clone size: .; V gene: TRBV21-1; D gene: .; J gene: TRBJ2-7; CDR3 DNA: TGTGCCAGCAGGGTTTTAGGAAACTCCTACGAGCAGTACTTC; CDR3 protein: CASRVLGNSYEQYF
clone size: .; V gene: TRBV7-9; D gene: TRBD2; J gene: TRBJ2-7; CDR3 DNA: TGTGCCAGCAGCTCCGAGCGGGGGGGACCCTACGAGCAGTACTTC; CDR3 protein: CASSSERGGPYEQYF
clone size: .; V gene: TRBV6-5; D gene: .; J gene: TRBJ1-3; CDR3 DNA: TGTGCCAGCAGCGCTACGGGACGGGGAAACACCATATATTTT; CDR3 protein: CASSATGRGNTIYF
clone size: .; V gene: TRBV30; D gene: .; J gene: TRBJ2-1; CDR3 DNA: TGTGCCTGGACCCGATGGGCCCCCTCAGGGAGCTCCTACAATGAGCAGTTCTTC; CDR3 protein: CAWTRWAPSGSSYNEQFF
clone size: .; V gene: TRBV19; D gene: TRBD1; J gene: TRBJ1-2; CDR3 DNA: TGTGCCAGTACCCGGACAGGATTCAACTATGGCTACACCTTC; CDR3 protein: CASTRTGFNYGYTF
clone size: few; V gene: TRBV2; D gene: .; J gene: TRBJ1-4; CDR3 DNA: TGTGCCAGCAGGTGGAGAAGTAATGAAAAACTGTTTTTT; CDR3 protein: CASRWRSNEKLFF
clone size: .; V gene: TRBV6-5; D gene: .; J gene: TRBJ1-5; CDR3 DNA: TGTGCCAGCAGTTACTCGAGGGGTCAGCCCCAGCATTTT; CDR3 protein: CASSYSRGQPQHF
clone size: .; V gene: TRBV6-1; D gene: TRBD1; J gene: TRBJ2-7; CDR3 DNA: TGTGCCAGCAGCTGGGACAGGTTCTACGAGCAGTACTTC; CDR3 protein: CASSWDRFYEQYF
clone size: .; V gene: TRBV12-5; D gene: TRBD1; J gene: TRBJ2-2; CDR3 DNA: TGTGCTAGTGGTTCGCGGACAGGGTCGGCCCACTACCCGACCGGGGAGCTGTTTTTT; CDR3 protein: CASGSRTGSAHYPTGELFF
clone size: .; V gene: TRBV5-1; D gene: TRBD1; J gene: TRBJ2-7; CDR3 DNA: TGCGCCAGCAGCTTGGTTGGTTCTGGGACAGCCTGGGAGCAGTACTTC; CDR3 protein: CASSLVGSGTAWEQYF
clone size: .; V gene: TRBV6-1; D gene: .; J gene: TRBJ1-3; CDR3 DNA: TGTGCCAGCAGTTTGGACGGGAGCTCTGGAAACACCATATATTTT; CDR3 protein: CASSLDGSSGNTIYF
clone size: .; V gene: TRBV7-3; D gene: .; J gene: TRBJ2-1; CDR3 DNA: TGTGCCAGCAGCTTAACAGGGAACAATGAGCAGTTCTTC; CDR3 protein: CASSLTGNNEQFF
clone size: few; V gene: TRBV27; D gene: .; J gene: TRBJ1-4; CDR3 DNA: TGTGCCAGCAGCACCGGACAGCCCGAAAAACTGTTTTTT; CDR3 protein: CASSTGQPEKLFF
clone size: .; V gene: TRBV5-4; D gene: TRBD2; J gene: TRBJ2-7; CDR3 DNA: TGTGCCAGCAGCTTGGGGAGCGGGGGGTACTCCTACGAGCAGTACTTC; CDR3 protein: CASSLGSGGYSYEQYF
clone size: .; V gene: TRBV5-1; D gene: .; J gene: TRBJ1-2; CDR3 DNA: TGCGCCAGCAGCTCAGCTCACTATGGCTACACCTTC; CDR3 protein: CASSSAHYGYTF
clone size: .; V gene: TRBV29-1; D gene: .; J gene: TRBJ1-2; CDR3 DNA: TGCAGCGTTCAGGGGCAGGACAGAACCCATCTAAACTATGGCTACACCTTC; CDR3 protein: CSVQGQDRTHLNYGYTF
clone size: .; V gene: TRBV7-9; D gene: .; J gene: TRBJ1-5; CDR3 DNA: TGTGCCAGCAGCTTAGGGATACCAGGGAGTCGGAATCAGCCCCAGCATTTT; CDR3 protein: CASSLGIPGSRNQPQHF
clone size: .; V gene: TRBV19; D gene: .; J gene: TRBJ2-5; CDR3 DNA: TGTGCCAGTCGCCAGGGGGGGGCTGTGTTTGAGACCCAGTACTTC; CDR3 protein: CASRQGGAVFETQYF
clone size: .; V gene: TRBV2; D gene: TRBD2; J gene: TRBJ2-5; CDR3 DNA: TGTGCCAGCAGTCGGACTAGCGGGTCCCAAGAGACCCAGTACTTC; CDR3 protein: CASSRTSGSQETQYF
clone size: .; V gene: TRBV29-1; D gene: TRBD1; J gene: TRBJ1-2; CDR3 DNA: TGCAGCGTTGAAGATCTTGGGACAGTGCGTCACACCTTC; CDR3 protein: CSVEDLGTVRHTF
clone size: .; V gene: TRBV19; D gene: .; J gene: TRBJ1-5; CDR3 DNA: TGTGCCAGTAGTATCGACCTGGACAGCACATATAGCAATCAGCCCCAGCATTTT; CDR3 protein: CASSIDLDSTYSNQPQHF
clone size: .; V gene: TRBV18; D gene: .; J gene: TRBJ2-2; CDR3 DNA: TGTGCCAGCTCACCTCGGACGGTAGACACCGGGGAGCTGTTTTTT; CDR3 protein: CASSPRTVDTGELFF
clone size: once; V gene: TRBV7-9; D gene: TRBD2; J gene: TRBJ2-1; CDR3 DNA: TGTGCCAGCAGCGTCGGGACTAGCGCGAGTGAGCAGTTCTTC; CDR3 protein: CASSVGTSASEQFF
clone size: .; V gene: TRBV6-5; D gene: TRBD1; J gene: TRBJ1-4; CDR3 DNA: TGTGCCAGCAGTTACAGGGGGCGCGGGTCTAATGAAAAACTGTTTTTT; CDR3 protein: CASSYRGRGSNEKLFF
clone size: .; V gene: TRBV30; D gene: .; J gene: TRBJ1-2; CDR3 DNA: TGTGCCTGGAGTGTAATAAGGGGAATAGGGGCCTATGGCTACACCTTC; CDR3 protein: CAWSVIRGIGAYGYTF
clone size: .; V gene: TRBV7-6; D gene: .; J gene: TRBJ2-5; CDR3 DNA: TGTGCCAGCAGCTCCCCGCCCATGGGTGGAGAGACCCAGTACTTC; CDR3 protein: CASSSPPMGGETQYF
clone size: .; V gene: TRBV18; D gene: .; J gene: TRBJ1-2; CDR3 DNA: TGTGCCAGCTCACCAAGGGACACCCTCTATGGCTACACCTTC; CDR3 protein: CASSPRDTLYGYTF
clone size: .; V gene: TRBV15; D gene: TRBD1; J gene: TRBJ1-2; CDR3 DNA: TGTGCCACCAGCAGACCTGGGACAGGGGGTTCTAACTATGGCTACACCTTC; CDR3 protein: CATSRPGTGGSNYGYTF
clone size: .; V gene: TRBV2; D gene: .; J gene: TRBJ1-1; CDR3 DNA: TGTGCCAGCATGAACGAGCTCAACACGAACACTGAAGCTTTCTTT; CDR3 protein: CASMNELNTNTEAFF
clone size: .; V gene: TRBV7-9; D gene: .; J gene: TRBJ1-3; CDR3 DNA: TGTGCCAGCAGGGCCCTGTCCTTACTTTTTAGCTCTGGAAACACCATATATTTT; CDR3 protein: CASRALSLLFSSGNTIYF
clone size: .; V gene: TRBV7-2; D gene: .; J gene: TRBJ2-7; CDR3 DNA: TGTGCCAGCACGAGGGGGGGCAGGGGCTACGAGCAGTACTTC; CDR3 protein: CASTRGGRGYEQYF
clone size: .; V gene: TRBV5-8; D gene: .; J gene: TRBJ2-3; CDR3 DNA: TGTGCCAGCAGCTTGGATCCCGGCACAGATACGCAGTATTTT; CDR3 protein: CASSLDPGTDTQYF
clone size: .; V gene: TRBV4-1; D gene: TRBD1; J gene: TRBJ2-4; CDR3 DNA: TGCGCCAGCAGACCCGGACAGGGGGCTCTAGAAAACATTCAGTACTTC; CDR3 protein: CASRPGQGALENIQYF
clone size: .; V gene: TRBV7-3; D gene: TRBD2; J gene: TRBJ2-2; CDR3 DNA: TGTGCCAGCAGCTTGTTCGGAGGGACTAGCGGGGCCACCGGGGAGCTGTTTTTT; CDR3 protein: CASSLFGGTSGATGELFF